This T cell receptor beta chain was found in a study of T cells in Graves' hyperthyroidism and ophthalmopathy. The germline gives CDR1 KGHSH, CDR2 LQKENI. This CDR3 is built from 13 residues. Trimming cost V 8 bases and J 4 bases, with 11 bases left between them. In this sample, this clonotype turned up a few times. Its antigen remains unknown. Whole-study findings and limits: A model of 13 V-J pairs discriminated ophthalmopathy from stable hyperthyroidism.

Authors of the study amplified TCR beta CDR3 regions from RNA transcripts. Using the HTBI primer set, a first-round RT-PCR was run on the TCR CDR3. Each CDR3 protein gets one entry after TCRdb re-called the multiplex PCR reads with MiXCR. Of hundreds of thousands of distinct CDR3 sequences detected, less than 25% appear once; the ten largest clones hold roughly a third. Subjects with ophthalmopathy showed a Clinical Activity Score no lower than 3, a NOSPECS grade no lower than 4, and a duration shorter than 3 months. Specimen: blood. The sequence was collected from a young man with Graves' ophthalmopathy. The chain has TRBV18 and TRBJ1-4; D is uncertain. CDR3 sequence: CASPFDVNEKLFF. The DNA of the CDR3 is TGTGCCAGCCCATTTGACGTTAATGAAAAACTGTTTTTT.